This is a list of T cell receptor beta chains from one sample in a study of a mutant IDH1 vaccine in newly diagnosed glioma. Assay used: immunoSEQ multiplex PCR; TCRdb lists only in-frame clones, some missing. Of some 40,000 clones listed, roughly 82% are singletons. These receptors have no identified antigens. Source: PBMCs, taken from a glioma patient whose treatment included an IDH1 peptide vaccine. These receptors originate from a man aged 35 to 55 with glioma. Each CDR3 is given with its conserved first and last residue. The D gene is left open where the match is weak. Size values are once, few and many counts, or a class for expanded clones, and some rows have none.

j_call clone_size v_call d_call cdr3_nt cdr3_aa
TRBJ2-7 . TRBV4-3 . TGCGCCAGCAGCCAAGACCCAGACCCCGCCTACGAGCAGTACTTC CASSQDPDPAYEQYF
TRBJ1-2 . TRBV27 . TGTGCCAGCAGCCATACCACGGACAGTTATGGCTACACCTTC CASSHTTDSYGYTF
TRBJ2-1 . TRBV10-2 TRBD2 TGCGCCAGCAGTGAGGCTAGCGGGAGCGGCAGGGATGAGCAGTTCTTC CASSEASGSGRDEQFF
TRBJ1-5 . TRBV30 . TGTGCCTGGAGTGTCCAATACCCGGGTCAGCCCCAGCATTTT CAWSVQYPGQPQHF
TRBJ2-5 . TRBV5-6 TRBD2 TGTGCCAGCAGCTTGGGGTCTAGCGGACAAGAGACCCAGTACTTC CASSLGSSGQETQYF
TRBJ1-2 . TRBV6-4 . TGTGCCAGCAGTGAGATCCAGGGTAGTGGCTACACCTTC CASSEIQGSGYTF
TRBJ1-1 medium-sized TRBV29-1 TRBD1 TGCAGCGTTGACGACAGGGTGGCTTTCTTT CSVDDRVAFF
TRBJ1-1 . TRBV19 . TGTGCCAGTAACGAGGGGCTACGGAACGCTTTCTTT CASNEGLRNAFF
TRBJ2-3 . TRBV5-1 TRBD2 TGCGCCAGCAGCCCAGGGACTAGCGGGAGGCCCGCCGCAGATACGCAGTATTTT CASSPGTSGRPAADTQYF
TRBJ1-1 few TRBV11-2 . TGTGCCAGCAGCTTAGATGACCGCTGGCGCGCTTTCTTT CASSLDDRWRAFF
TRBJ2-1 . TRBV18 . TGTGCCAGCTCACCAGGGACCACCGACAATGAGCAGTTCTTC CASSPGTTDNEQFF
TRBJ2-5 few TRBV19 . TGTGCCAGTAGGGCGGCAAAAGAGACCCAGTACTTC CASRAAKETQYF
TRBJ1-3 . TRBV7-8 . TGTGCCAGCAGCTTAACAGCCGCTACCTTGAGCTCTGGAAACACCATATATTTT CASSLTAATLSSGNTIYF
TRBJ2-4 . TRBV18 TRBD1 TGTGCCAGCACGACCGAGGACAGGGCGGGCATTCAGTACTTC CASTTEDRAGIQYF
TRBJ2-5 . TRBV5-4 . TGTGCCAGCAGCTTGAGGGGCCAATACCAAGAGACCCAGTACTTC CASSLRGQYQETQYF
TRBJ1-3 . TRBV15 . TGTGCCACCAGCAGTTCTCGGGGGGTAAACACCATATATTTT CATSSSRGVNTIYF